The 11 T cell receptor beta chains in this list originate from one sample, sequenced in a study of T cell changes during pregnancy in multiple sclerosis. Data came from immunoSEQ multiplex PCR; TCRdb stores just in-frame clones and leaves some out. The sample records some 60,000 clones, about 91% being singletons. Sequenced material: CD4+ T cells from peripheral blood mononuclear cells, taken in the first trimester of pregnancy. The source of these receptors is a female donor with multiple sclerosis, enrolled in a pregnancy study.

The rearrangement joins TRBV9 to TRBJ2-3, with TRBD1 identical over 7 bases. The CDR3 has 15 amino acids. The V gene's germline CDR1 is SGDLS and CDR2 YYNGEE. Trimming took 3 bases from V and 4 from J; bases not matched to a gene: 8. The CDR3 reads CASSERQGRADTQYF. The CDR3 DNA follows: TGTGCCAGCAGCGAAAGACAGGGAAGGGCAGATACGCAGTATTTT.

The rearrangement uses TRBV6-5 and TRBJ2-7, with a weak D call TRBD1 (5 bases). Germline V gene sequence: CDR1 MNHEY, CDR2 SVGAGI. This CDR3 has 12 residues. The V end lost 6 bases, the J end lost 7 bases, and 13 bases lay between the germline ends. CDR3 region: CASSSTTGEQYF. CDR3 DNA sequence: TGTGCCAGCAGCTCCACCACAGGTGAGCAGTACTTC.

The V and J genes are TRBV2 and TRBJ2-1, with D possibly being TRBD2 (5 bases). This CDR3 spans 13 amino acids. The V end was cut by 2 bases, the J end by 9 bases, with 11 bases between. CDR1 is SNHLY and CDR2 is FYNNEI in the germline V gene. CDR3 DNA sequence: TGTGCCAGCAGTGAAACCACTCGGGGTGAGCAGTTCTTC. Amino acid sequence: CASSETTRGEQFF.

V gene TRBV5-5 combines with J gene TRBJ1-1; maybe TRBD1 (5 bases). V lost 4 bases to trimming and J lost 4 bases, with 14 bases between them. Germline CDR1 is SGHKS and CDR2 is YYEKEE (reference sequence). The CDR3 is 14 residues long. The CDR3 DNA reads TGTGCCAGCAGCCGGGGGGATTTCGGCACTGAAGCTTTCTTT. Translation: CASSRGDFGTEAFF.

The J gene is TRBJ2-2, the V gene TRBV6-5, with a tentative D call TRBD2 (5 bases). Trimming removed 5 bases at V and 5 bases at J, with 12 bases between. Germline V gives CDR1 MNHEY, CDR2 SVGAGI. There are 14 residues in the CDR3. CDR3 protein: CASSLNPGTGELFF. In nucleotides, the CDR3 is TGTGCCAGCAGTCTCAACCCGGGAACCGGGGAGCTGTTTTTT.

The gene calls are TRBV2 and TRBJ2-5; 14 bases are a match to TRBD2. J gave up 3 bases and V 6 bases, and 21 bases lay outside the gene matches. Germline values: CDR1 SNHLY, CDR2 FYNNEI. The CDR3 has 21 residues. This CDR3 reads CASRAQMRLAGGPRPEETQYF. The DNA for the CDR3 is TGTGCCAGCAGGGCGCAGATGAGACTAGCGGGGGGGCCAAGGCCGGAAGAGACCCAGTACTTC.

This chain uses TRBV9 with TRBJ1-1, with D uncertain. The V end was cut by 0 bases, the J end by 4 bases, with 13 bases between. In germline, CDR1 is SGDLS, CDR2 YYNGEE. The CDR3 is 15 amino acids. This CDR3 is CASSVDPTGVTEAFF. CDR3 nucleotides: TGTGCCAGCAGCGTAGACCCCACGGGTGTCACTGAAGCTTTCTTT.

The chain employs TRBV2 and TRBJ1-2; possibly TRBD1 for D (6 bases). V lost 6 bases and J lost 5, with 16 bases in between. The CDR3 is 14 amino acids. The V gene's germline CDR1 is SNHLY and CDR2 FYNNEI. CDR3 bases: TGTGCCAGCAGCACAGGGAATCTCGGGTATGGCTACACCTTC. This sequence encodes CASSTGNLGYGYTF.

The J gene is TRBJ2-7, the V gene TRBV7-9; possible D gene TRBD1, 5 bases. There are 13 residues in the CDR3. CDR1 and CDR2 (germline): SEHNR, FQNEAQ (reference sequence). Trimming removed 1 base at V and 6 bases at J, with 10 bases between. The CDR3 DNA follows: TGTGCCAGCAGCTTAGAGGGGTTGAGCGAGCAGTACTTC. Protein: CASSLEGLSEQYF.

The chain combines TRBV18 with TRBJ2-2, with a weak D call TRBD1 (6 bases). Germline V gene sequence: CDR1 KGHSH, CDR2 LQKENI. Trimming pared 6 bases from V and 1 base from J, leaving 15 bases between. This CDR3 has 16 residues. CDR3: CASSPTGPENTGELFF. CDR3 DNA sequence: TGTGCCAGCTCTCCGACAGGCCCAGAGAACACCGGGGAGCTGTTTTTT.

V and J are TRBV30 and TRBJ1-1; 12 bases fit TRBD1. Germline CDR1 GTSNPN, CDR2 SVGIG (reference sequence). V lost 7 bases and J lost 10; bases outside the gene matches: 7. The CDR3 is 12 residues long. The CDR3 reads CASPGQGAPAFF. DNA for the CDR3: TGTGCCTCCCCGGGACAGGGGGCACCAGCTTTCTTT.